This note documents a single T cell receptor (beta chain) sequence. The data derive from a study of T cell changes during pregnancy in multiple sclerosis. Method: immunoSEQ multiplex PCR; TCRdb's copy keeps in-frame clones and lacks some. The sample contains around 110,000 clones, roughly 90% of which appear only once. Sequenced material: peripheral blood, taken in the third trimester of pregnancy. This receptor was taken from a female donor with multiple sclerosis, enrolled in a pregnancy study.

The DNA of the CDR3 is TGTGCCAGCAGCGTTGGACATTTGAACACTGAAGCTTTCTTT. Encoded protein: CASSVGHLNTEAFF. V and J are TRBV9 and TRBJ1-1, with D tentatively TRBD1 (5 bases). CDR1 is SGDLS and CDR2 is YYNGEE in the germline V gene. The length of the CDR3 is 14 residues. The V end lost 2 bases, the J end lost 0 bases, and 8 bases lay between the germline ends.